A selection of T cell receptor beta chains follows, all from one sample in a study of graft-versus-host responses after intestinal transplantation. No antigens are known for them. The method was immunoSEQ multiplex PCR; TCRdb's version includes in-frame clones alone and lacks a portion of them. The sample contains around 96,000 clones, roughly 92% of which appear only once. Sequencing used unstimulated CD4+ T cells sorted from spleen or lymph node cells, obtained before intestinal transplant. The receptors come from a human donor who received an intestinal transplant. Both conserved end residues are part of each CDR3. Each record gives: clone size, J gene, V gene, D gene, CDR3 protein, CDR3 DNA. A D gene is named only where the DNA matches it firmly. Size values are once, few and many counts, or a class for expanded clones, and some rows have none.

clone_size: NA
j_call: TRBJ2-7
v_call: TRBV28
d_call: TRBD1
cdr3_aa: CASSRGAGTGATYEQYF
cdr3_nt: TGTGCCAGCAGTCGTGGTGCCGGGACAGGGGCTACCTACGAGCAGTACTTC

clone_size: NA
j_call: TRBJ1-3
v_call: TRBV30
d_call: TRBD1
cdr3_aa: CAWGPGQVQTIYF
cdr3_nt: TGTGCCTGGGGTCCTGGACAGGTACAAACCATATATTTT

clone_size: once
j_call: TRBJ1-1
v_call: TRBV5-4
d_call: TRBD1
cdr3_aa: CASSRDGGQGVNTEAFF
cdr3_nt: TGTGCCAGCAGCAGAGACGGGGGACAGGGGGTGAACACTGAAGCTTTCTTT

clone_size: NA
j_call: TRBJ2-7
v_call: TRBV5-1
d_call: TRBD1
cdr3_aa: CARTSGTGVCLSYEQYF
cdr3_nt: TGCGCCAGAACATCCGGGACAGGGGTTTGCCTCTCCTACGAGCAGTACTTC

clone_size: NA
j_call: TRBJ2-1
v_call: TRBV5-1
d_call: TRBD1
cdr3_aa: CASSLADRGFYNEQFF
cdr3_nt: TGCGCCAGCAGCTTGGCCGACAGGGGCTTCTACAATGAGCAGTTCTTC

clone_size: NA
j_call: TRBJ2-3
v_call: TRBV5-1
d_call: TRBD2
cdr3_aa: CASSLGLAGGTDTQYF
cdr3_nt: TGCGCCAGCAGCTTGGGACTAGCGGGAGGAACAGATACGCAGTATTTT

clone_size: NA
j_call: TRBJ2-7
v_call: TRBV5-4
d_call: NA
cdr3_aa: CASSLVGRTKEQYF
cdr3_nt: TGTGCCAGCAGCTTGGTAGGCAGGACTAAAGAGCAGTACTTC

clone_size: NA
j_call: TRBJ2-7
v_call: TRBV11-3
d_call: TRBD2
cdr3_aa: CASSLEGGVPYEQYF
cdr3_nt: TGTGCCAGCAGCTTAGAGGGGGGGGTGCCCTACGAGCAGTACTTC

clone_size: NA
j_call: TRBJ2-6
v_call: TRBV5-1
d_call: NA
cdr3_aa: CASSVRSSGANVLTF
cdr3_nt: TGCGCCAGCAGCGTACGTAGCTCTGGGGCCAACGTCCTGACTTTC

clone_size: NA
j_call: TRBJ1-2
v_call: TRBV5-1
d_call: NA
cdr3_aa: CASSLGPVTNYGYTF
cdr3_nt: TGCGCCAGCAGCTTGGGGCCAGTTACTAACTATGGCTACACCTTC

clone_size: NA
j_call: TRBJ1-6
v_call: TRBV7-2
d_call: NA
cdr3_aa: CASSFDGLSPLHF
cdr3_nt: TGTGCCAGCAGCTTCGATGGGCTATCGCCCCTCCACTTT

clone_size: NA
j_call: TRBJ1-2
v_call: TRBV5-5
d_call: NA
cdr3_aa: CASSTEGTMGYTF
cdr3_nt: TGTGCCAGCAGCACCGAAGGGACAATGGGCTACACCTTC

clone_size: NA
j_call: TRBJ1-1
v_call: TRBV7-2
d_call: TRBD1
cdr3_aa: CASSLRTGGENTEAFF
cdr3_nt: TGTGCCAGCAGCCTCAGGACAGGGGGCGAAAACACTGAAGCTTTCTTT

clone_size: NA
j_call: TRBJ2-1
v_call: TRBV10-1
d_call: TRBD2
cdr3_aa: CASSDHGTSNSEQFF
cdr3_nt: TGCGCCAGCAGTGACCACGGGACTAGTAACTCTGAGCAGTTCTTC

clone_size: NA
j_call: TRBJ1-2
v_call: TRBV18
d_call: TRBD1
cdr3_aa: CASSPGQGALNYGYTF
cdr3_nt: TGTGCCAGCTCACCGGGACAGGGGGCGCTGAACTATGGCTACACCTTC

clone_size: NA
j_call: TRBJ2-1
v_call: TRBV6-5
d_call: NA
cdr3_aa: CASRIDSYNEQFF
cdr3_nt: TGTGCCAGCAGGATCGACTCTTACAATGAGCAGTTCTTC